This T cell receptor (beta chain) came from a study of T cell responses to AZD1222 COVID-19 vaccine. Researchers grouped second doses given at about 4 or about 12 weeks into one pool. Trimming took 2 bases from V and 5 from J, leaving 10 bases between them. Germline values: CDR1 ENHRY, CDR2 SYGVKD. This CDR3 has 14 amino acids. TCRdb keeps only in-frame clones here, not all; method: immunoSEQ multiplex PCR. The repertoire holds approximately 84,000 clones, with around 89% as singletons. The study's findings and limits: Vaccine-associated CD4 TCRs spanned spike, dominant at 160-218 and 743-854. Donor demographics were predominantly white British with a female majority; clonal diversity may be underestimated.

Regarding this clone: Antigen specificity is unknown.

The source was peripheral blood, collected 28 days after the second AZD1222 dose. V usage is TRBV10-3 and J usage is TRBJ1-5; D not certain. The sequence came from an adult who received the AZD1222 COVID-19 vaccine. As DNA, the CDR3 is TGTGCCATCAGTGAGCAGGAACTGGATCAGCCCCAGCATTTT. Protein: CAISEQELDQPQHF.